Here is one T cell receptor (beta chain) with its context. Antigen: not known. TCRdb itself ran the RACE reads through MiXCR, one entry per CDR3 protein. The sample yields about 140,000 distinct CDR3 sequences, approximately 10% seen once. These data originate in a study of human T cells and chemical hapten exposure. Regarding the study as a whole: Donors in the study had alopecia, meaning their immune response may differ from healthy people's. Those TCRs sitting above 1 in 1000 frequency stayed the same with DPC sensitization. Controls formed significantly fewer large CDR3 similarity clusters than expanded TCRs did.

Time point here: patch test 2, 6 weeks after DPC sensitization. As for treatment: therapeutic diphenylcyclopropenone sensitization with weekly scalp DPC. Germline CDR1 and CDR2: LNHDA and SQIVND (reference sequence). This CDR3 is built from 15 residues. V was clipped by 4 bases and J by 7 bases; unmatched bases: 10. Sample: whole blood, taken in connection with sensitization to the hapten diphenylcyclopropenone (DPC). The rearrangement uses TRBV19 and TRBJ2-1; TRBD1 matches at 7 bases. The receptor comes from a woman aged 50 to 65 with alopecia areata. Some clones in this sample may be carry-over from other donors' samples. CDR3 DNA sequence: TGTGCCAGTAGTAGGGCCGGGACAGAGAGAAATGAGCAGTTCTTC. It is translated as CASSRAGTERNEQFF.